These 10 T cell receptor beta chains were all obtained from the same sample, sequenced in a study of T cells in Graves' hyperthyroidism and ophthalmopathy. The source material, RNA transcripts, was used to amplify TCR beta CDR3 regions. Using the HTBI primer set, a first-round RT-PCR was run on the TCR CDR3. TCRdb analysed the multiplex PCR reads with MiXCR anew, one entry per CDR3 protein. Of 650,000 to 750,000 distinct CDR3 sequences listed, around 15% are singletons. Sequencing was performed on blood. The origin of the receptors is a woman aged 18-30 years with Graves' hyperthyroidism.

This clonotype was seen ten or more times. The CDR3 region is CASSKAGDGNQPQHF. CDR3 bases: TGTGCCAGCAGTAAGGCAGGGGATGGGAATCAGCCCCAGCATTTT. This chain uses TRBV2 with TRBJ1-5; D is possibly TRBD1 (6 bases). V was shortened by 5 bases and J by 4 bases, with 15 bases between the two germline ends. Germline V gives CDR1 SNHLY, CDR2 FYNNEI. This CDR3 is built from 15 residues.

This clonotype came up many times. The J gene is TRBJ1-4, the V gene TRBV28, with D maybe TRBD1 (5 bases). The V end was cut by 2 bases, the J end by 8 bases, with 12 bases between. This CDR3 comprises 14 residues. Germline CDR1 is MDHEN and CDR2 is SYDVKM. The CDR3 region has the DNA TGTGCCAGCAGTTTACGGACACCCATGGAAAAACTGTTTTTT. Translating it yields CASSLRTPMEKLFF.

The chain employs TRBV12-3 or TRBV12-4 and TRBJ1-1; TRBD1 agrees at 7 bases. Trimming at V came to 5 bases and at J to 2 bases, leaving 8 bases not matched to a gene. CDR3 length: 15 residues. CDR3 nucleotide sequence: TGTGCCAGCAGTCCCCTTGGGACAGCCAACACTGAAGCTTTCTTT. It translates to CASSPLGTANTEAFF.

V usage is TRBV4-1 and J usage is TRBJ2-1, with 7 bases identical to TRBD1. This CDR3 has 17 amino acids. Germline V gene data show CDR1 as MGHRA and CDR2 as YSYEKL. The V and J ends lost 1 base and 8 bases, in that order; junction bases with no gene match: 14. The DNA for the CDR3 is TGCGCCAGCAGCCAAGGACCGCGGCAGGGGGTGATGGATGAGCAGTTCTTC. Its translation: CASSQGPRQGVMDEQFF.

This clonotype was recorded many times. The rearrangement uses TRBV3-1 and TRBJ1-2, with D tentatively TRBD1 (5 bases). Germline CDR1 and CDR2: LGHDT and YNNKEL (reference sequence). V shed 3 bases and J shed 4 bases, with 9 bases lying between them. This CDR3 region has 13 residues. The CDR3 here is CASSHPGGYGYTF. CDR3 bases: TGTGCCAGCAGCCATCCGGGGGGCTATGGCTACACCTTC.

This clonotype was seen more than once but under ten times. This chain joins TRBV28 and TRBJ1-2; D uncertain. CDR3 size: 14 residues. Germline assignment: CDR1 MDHEN and CDR2 SYDVKM. The V end lost 2 bases, the J end lost 6 bases, and 13 bases lay between the germline ends. In DNA form, the CDR3 reads TGTGCCAGCAGTTTAGAGTATACGGGTCATGGCTACACCTTC. This codes for CASSLEYTGHGYTF.

At least ten counts were recorded for this clonotype. The V call is TRBV7-2, the J call TRBJ1-4, with unresolved D. This CDR3 has 15 amino acids. The V end was cut by 3 bases, the J end by 7 bases, with 15 bases between. Germline V CDR1 and CDR2: SGHTA, FQGNSA. As DNA, the CDR3 is TGTGCCAGCAGCTTTCAGCCGGGCAGTGGTGAAAAACTGTTTTTT. This sequence encodes CASSFQPGSGEKLFF.

This chain joins TRBV24-1 and TRBJ2-1, with 7 bases fitting TRBD1. CDR1 is KGHDR, CDR2 SFDVKD, per germline. The length of the CDR3 is 15 residues. The trim removed 5 bases at V and 3 bases at J, leaving 6 bases unmatched. CDR3 residues: CATSGLTGNYNEQFF. The DNA for the CDR3 is TGTGCCACCAGTGGATTGACAGGGAACTACAATGAGCAGTTCTTC.

The rearrangement uses TRBV14 and TRBJ2-2; a possible D gene is TRBD2 (5 bases). V lost 6 bases to trimming and J lost 6 bases, with 14 bases between them. Germline assignment: CDR1 SGHDN and CDR2 FVKESK. CDR3 length: 14 amino acids. CDR3 protein: CASRRTPSAGELFF. The CDR3 DNA follows: TGTGCCAGCAGGCGGACTCCCTCCGCCGGGGAGCTGTTTTTT.

This clonotype was seen a handful of times. The genes are TRBV7-2 and TRBJ2-7, with D possibly matching TRBD2 (6 bases). Germline loops: CDR1 SGHTA, CDR2 FQGNSA. This CDR3 region has 16 residues. Between the trimmed V and J ends, which lost 5 bases and 5 bases, there was a span of 22 bases. CDR3 sequence (DNA): TGTGCCAGCAGCAGGGATACCGGGGTGCGGGGTGACGAGCAGTACTTC. Its protein is CASSRDTGVRGDEQYF.